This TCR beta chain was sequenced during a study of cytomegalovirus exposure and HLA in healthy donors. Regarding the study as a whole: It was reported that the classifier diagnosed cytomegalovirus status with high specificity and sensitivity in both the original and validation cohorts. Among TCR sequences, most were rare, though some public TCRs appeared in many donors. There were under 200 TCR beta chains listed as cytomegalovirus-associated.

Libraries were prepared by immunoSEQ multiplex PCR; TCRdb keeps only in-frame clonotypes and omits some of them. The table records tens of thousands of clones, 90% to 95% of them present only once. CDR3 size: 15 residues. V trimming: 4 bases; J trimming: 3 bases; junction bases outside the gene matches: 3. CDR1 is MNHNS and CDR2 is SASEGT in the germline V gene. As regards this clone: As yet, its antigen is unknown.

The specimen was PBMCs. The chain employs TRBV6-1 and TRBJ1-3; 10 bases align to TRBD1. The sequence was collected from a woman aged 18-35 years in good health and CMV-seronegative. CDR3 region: CASSVGQGGGNTIYF. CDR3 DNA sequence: TGTGCCAGCAGTGTTGGACAGGGGGGTGGAAACACCATATATTTT.